This T cell receptor beta chain was found in a study of blood T cell repertoires in COVID-19. At the level of the study: There were acute and convalescent COVID-19 samples, and they came from the United States, Italy and Spain. Sources were T cells, B-cell-depleted T cells, or PBMCs; the material itself was cDNA or gDNA.

Assay used: immunoSEQ multiplex PCR; TCRdb lists only in-frame clones, some missing. The table lists 150,000 to 200,000 clones, about 84% of them singletons. V gave up 1 base and J gave up 0 bases; unmatched junction bases: 9. This CDR3 region has 17 residues. Per germline, CDR1 SGHKS and CDR2 YYEKEE (reference sequence). Those enrolled, adults aged 18 to 89 years, came from fewer than 25 US areas. Cohorts were assigned according to the clinical history that participants reported. The rearrangement uses TRBV5-5 and TRBJ1-1; 7 nucleotides agree with TRBD1. The sample was PBMCs or T cells enriched from blood (not recorded which). This clonotype was sampled from a man aged 40-49 years who had recovered from COVID-19. CDR3 DNA: TGTGCCAGCAGCTTGAGGGACAGTGTTGTCCTGAACACTGAAGCTTTCTTT. This encodes CASSLRDSVVLNTEAFF.